This T cell receptor beta chain was captured by sequencing in a study of early T cells in non-severe SARS-CoV-2 infection. In the study overall: Sequencing used unsorted whole-blood bulk RNA, so chains lack pairing. Study-wide results and caveats: A preference for anti-spike CD8 responses marked VDJdb matching, which missed private and CD4 specificities.

This clonotype was recorded many times. Its antigen is unknown. Researchers tagged individual cDNA molecules with unique molecular identifiers. TCRdb re-called the 5' RACE reads through MiXCR, storing one row per CDR3 protein. The repertoire includes 97,000 or so distinct CDR3 sequences, approximately 10% of them detected once, and approximately 4.5% sits in the top ten. Germline V gene sequence: CDR1 SQVTM, CDR2 ANQGSEA. V gave up 6 bases and J gave up 2 bases, with 4 bases separating them. This CDR3 region has 11 residues. The sample here was whole blood, taken at baseline. The sequence derives from an adult who was a healthcare worker with PCR-confirmed SARS-CoV-2 infection or an uninfected control (not recorded which). This chain connects TRBV29-1 to TRBJ2-2, with D unresolved. The CDR3 protein is CSVDNTGELFF. For the CDR3, the DNA is TGCAGCGTGGACAACACCGGGGAGCTGTTTTTT.